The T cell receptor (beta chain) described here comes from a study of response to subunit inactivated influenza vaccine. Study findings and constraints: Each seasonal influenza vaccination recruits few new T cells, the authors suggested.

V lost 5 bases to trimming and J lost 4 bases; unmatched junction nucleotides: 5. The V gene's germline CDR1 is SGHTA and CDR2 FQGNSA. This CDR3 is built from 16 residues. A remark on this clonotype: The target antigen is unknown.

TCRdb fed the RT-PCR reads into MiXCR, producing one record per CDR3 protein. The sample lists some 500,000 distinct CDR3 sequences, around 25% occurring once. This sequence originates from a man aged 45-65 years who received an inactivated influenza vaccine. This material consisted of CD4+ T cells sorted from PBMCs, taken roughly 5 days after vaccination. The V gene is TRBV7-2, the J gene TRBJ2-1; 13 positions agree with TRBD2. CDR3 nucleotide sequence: TGTGCCAGCAGCCCCACGGGACTAGCGGGATACAATGAGCAGTTCTTC. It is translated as CASSPTGLAGYNEQFF.